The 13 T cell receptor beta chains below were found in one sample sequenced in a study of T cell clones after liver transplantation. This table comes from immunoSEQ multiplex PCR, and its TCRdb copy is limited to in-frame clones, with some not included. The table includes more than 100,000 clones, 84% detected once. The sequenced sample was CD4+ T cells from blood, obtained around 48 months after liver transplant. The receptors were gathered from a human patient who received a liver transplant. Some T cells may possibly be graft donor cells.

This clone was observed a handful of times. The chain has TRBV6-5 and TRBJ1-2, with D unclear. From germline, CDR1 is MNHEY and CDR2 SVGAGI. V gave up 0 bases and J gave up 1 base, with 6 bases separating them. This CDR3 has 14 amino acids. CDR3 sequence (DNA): TGTGCCAGCAGTTACTCTGGGATTAACTATGGCTACACCTTC. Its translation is CASSYSGINYGYTF.

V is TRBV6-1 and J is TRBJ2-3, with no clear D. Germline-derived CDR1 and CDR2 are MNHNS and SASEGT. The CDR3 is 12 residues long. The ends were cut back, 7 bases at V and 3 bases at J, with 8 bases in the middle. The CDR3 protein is CASKLVTDTQYF. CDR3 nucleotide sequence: TGTGCCAGCAAGTTAGTAACAGATACGCAGTATTTT.

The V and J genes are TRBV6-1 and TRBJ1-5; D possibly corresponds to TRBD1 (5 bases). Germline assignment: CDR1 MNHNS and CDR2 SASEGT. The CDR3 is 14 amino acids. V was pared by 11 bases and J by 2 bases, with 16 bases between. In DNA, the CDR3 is TGTGCCTCTCGAAGGGGCGAGGGCAATCAGCCCCAGCATTTT. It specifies CASRRGEGNQPQHF.

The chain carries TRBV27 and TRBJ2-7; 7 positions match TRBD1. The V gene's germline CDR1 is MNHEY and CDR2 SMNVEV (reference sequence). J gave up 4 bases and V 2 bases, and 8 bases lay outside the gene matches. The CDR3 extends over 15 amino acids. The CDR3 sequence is CASSLGTVRLYEQYF. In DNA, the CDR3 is TGTGCCAGCAGTTTAGGGACAGTTCGGTTATACGAGCAGTACTTC.

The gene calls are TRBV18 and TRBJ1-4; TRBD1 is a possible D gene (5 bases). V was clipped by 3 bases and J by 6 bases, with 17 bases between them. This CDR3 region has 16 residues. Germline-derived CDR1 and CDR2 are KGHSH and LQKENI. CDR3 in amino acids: CASSPVLGRAYEKLFF. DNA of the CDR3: TGTGCCAGCTCACCCGTTTTAGGCAGGGCCTATGAAAAACTGTTTTTT.

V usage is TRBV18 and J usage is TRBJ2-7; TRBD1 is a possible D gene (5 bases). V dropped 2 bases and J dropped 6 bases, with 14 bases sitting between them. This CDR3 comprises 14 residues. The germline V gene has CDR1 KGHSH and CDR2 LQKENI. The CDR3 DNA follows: TGTGCCAGCTCACCAGCCAGGGAAAAGTTCGAGCAGTACTTC. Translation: CASSPAREKFEQYF.

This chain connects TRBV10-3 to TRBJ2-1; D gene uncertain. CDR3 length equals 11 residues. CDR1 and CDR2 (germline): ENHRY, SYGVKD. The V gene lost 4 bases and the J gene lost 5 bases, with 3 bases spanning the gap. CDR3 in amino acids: CAISADNEQFF. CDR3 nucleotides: TGTGCCATCAGTGCTGACAATGAGCAGTTCTTC.

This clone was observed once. In DNA, the CDR3 is TGTGCCAGCAGTTTACTAGCGGGGGTCCCCTACGAGCAGTACTTC. Translated, it gives CASSLLAGVPYEQYF. The chain has TRBV27 and TRBJ2-7, with TRBD2 identical over 10 bases. The CDR3 sequence is 15 residues long. The germline gives CDR1 MNHEY, CDR2 SMNVEV (reference sequence). Trimming cost V 2 bases and J 2 bases; bases outside gene matches: 3.

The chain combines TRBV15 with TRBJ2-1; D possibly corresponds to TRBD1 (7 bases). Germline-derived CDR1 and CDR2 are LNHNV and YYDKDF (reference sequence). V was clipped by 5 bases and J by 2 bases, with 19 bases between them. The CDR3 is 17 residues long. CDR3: CATSPGGRDRTYNEQFF. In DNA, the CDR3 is TGTGCCACCAGCCCAGGGGGGCGGGATCGAACCTACAATGAGCAGTTCTTC. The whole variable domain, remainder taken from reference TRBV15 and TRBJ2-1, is DAMVIQNPRYQVTQFGKPVTLSCSQTLNHNVMYWYQQKSSQAPKLLFHYYDKDFNNEADTPDNFQSRRPNTSFCFLDIRSPGLGDTAMYLCATSPGGRDRTYNEQFFGPGTRLTVL.

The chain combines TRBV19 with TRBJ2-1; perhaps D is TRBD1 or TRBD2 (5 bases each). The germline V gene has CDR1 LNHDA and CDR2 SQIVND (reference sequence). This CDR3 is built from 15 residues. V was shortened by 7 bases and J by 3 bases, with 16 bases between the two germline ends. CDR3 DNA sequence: TGTGCCAGTACTCTCGGGGCTCTGATCTACAATGAGCAGTTCTTC. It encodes CASTLGALIYNEQFF.

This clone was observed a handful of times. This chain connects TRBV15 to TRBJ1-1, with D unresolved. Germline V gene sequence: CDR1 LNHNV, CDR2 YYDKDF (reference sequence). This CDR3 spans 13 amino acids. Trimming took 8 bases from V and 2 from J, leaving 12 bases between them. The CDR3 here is CATRPWGNTEAFF. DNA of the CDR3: TGTGCCACCCGCCCATGGGGAAACACTGAAGCTTTCTTT.

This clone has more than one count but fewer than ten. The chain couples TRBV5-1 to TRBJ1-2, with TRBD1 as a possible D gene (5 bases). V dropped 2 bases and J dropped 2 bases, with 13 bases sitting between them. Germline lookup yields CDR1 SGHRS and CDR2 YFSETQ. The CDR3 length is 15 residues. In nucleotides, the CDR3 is TGCGCCAGCAGCTTTGTGGCTAGGGGAAACTATGGCTACACCTTC. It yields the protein CASSFVARGNYGYTF.

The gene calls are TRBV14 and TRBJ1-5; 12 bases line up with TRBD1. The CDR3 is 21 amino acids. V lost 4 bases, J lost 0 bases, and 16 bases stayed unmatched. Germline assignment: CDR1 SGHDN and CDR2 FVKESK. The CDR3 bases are TGTGCCAGCAGCCCCGGGACAGGGGGCGAATCCCTTCCTTATAGCAATCAGCCCCAGCATTTT. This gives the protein CASSPGTGGESLPYSNQPQHF.